This T cell receptor (beta chain) was obtained from a study of technical replicates of blood from a few donors. The repertoire was sequenced with immunoSEQ multiplex PCR; TCRdb's copy has only in-frame clones and lacks some. The top ten hold roughly 5% of the sample, which has approximately 65,000 clones, about 86% seen once. CDR3 length: 16 amino acids. V was pared by 2 bases and J by 5 bases, with 18 bases between. The germline V gene has CDR1 MNHEY and CDR2 SVGAGI. This chain links TRBV6-5 with TRBJ2-5; possible D gene TRBD2, 7 bases. The sequenced material came from PBMCs. The sequence came from a human donor in good health. Some clones in this sample may be carry-over from other donors' samples. The CDR3 loop reads CASSYILGGRDETQYF. In DNA, the CDR3 is TGTGCCAGCAGTTACATCCTCGGGGGGCGAGATGAGACCCAGTACTTC.